Sequencing of this TCR beta chain was carried out in a study of shared clonotypes between healthy human individuals. The CDR3 length is 17 residues. J was trimmed by 7 bases and V by 3 bases; bases with no gene match: 16. The V gene's germline CDR1 is SEHNR and CDR2 FQNEAQ (reference sequence). CD45RO-negative, CCR7-selected cells formed the naive CD8 fraction, which excluded terminally differentiated effector memory CD45RA+ cells. Libraries were prepared by immunoSEQ multiplex PCR; TCRdb keeps only in-frame clonotypes and omits some of them. The sample consists of about 820,000 clones, about 92% of them appearing once.

The chain uses TRBV7-9 and TRBJ2-7; TRBD1 aligns across 9 bases. The material sequenced was naive CD8+ T cells sorted from blood. The clonotype originates from a man aged 30-40 years in good health. The CDR3, as DNA: TGTGCCAGCAGCTTCCCGATTTCCGGGACAGGGTCTAGTGAGCAGTACTTC. Protein sequence: CASSFPISGTGSSEQYF.